One sample yielded the 27 T cell receptor beta chains listed below, sequenced in a study of blood T cell repertoires in COVID-19. Data came from immunoSEQ multiplex PCR; TCRdb stores just in-frame clones and leaves some out. The sample consists of 35,000 to 50,000 clones, 69% of them appearing once. Sequenced: peripheral blood. The source is a man older than 75 with acute or convalescent COVID-19.

The chain links TRBV19 to TRBJ1-1; possible D gene TRBD1, 5 bases. This CDR3 comprises 14 residues. Germline V gives CDR1 LNHDA, CDR2 SQIVND (reference sequence). The ends were cut back, 1 base at V and 5 bases at J, with 11 bases in the middle. The CDR3, as DNA: TGTGCCAGTAGTATAGCCTCAGGGCGGACTGAAGCTTTCTTT. Its protein is CASSIASGRTEAFF.

The chain uses TRBV7-6 and TRBJ2-7, with no clear D. The CDR3 has 14 residues. Deletions cut 9 bases from V and 4 bases from J, with 19 bases between. CDR1 SGHVS and CDR2 FNYEAQ come from the germline V gene. The CDR3 DNA is TGTGCCAGTGCGGCGACTGGTACCACGTACGAGCAGTACTTC. Protein product: CASAATGTTYEQYF.

This chain connects TRBV5-4 to TRBJ2-5; 8 bases are a match to TRBD2. Looked up from germline, CDR1 is SGHNT and CDR2 is YYREEE (reference sequence). The CDR3 length is 16 residues. With 0 bases clipped from V and 4 bases from J, the junction kept 8 bases outside the gene matches. The CDR3 here is CASSLVGGGSLETQYF. The DNA of the CDR3 is TGTGCCAGCAGCTTGGTTGGCGGGGGGAGTTTAGAGACCCAGTACTTC.

The rearrangement uses TRBV11-2 and TRBJ2-7; no clear D. The ends were cut back, 4 bases at V and 7 bases at J, with 8 bases in the middle. CDR1 is SGHAT and CDR2 is FQNNGV in the germline V gene. The CDR3 runs 11 residues. In nucleotides, the CDR3 is TGTGCCAGCAGCTCCGCCGGTGAGCAGTACTTC. Translating it yields CASSSAGEQYF. Filled out from reference TRBV11-2 and TRBJ2-7, the complete variable domain reads EAGVAQSPRYKIIEKRQSVAFWCNPISGHATLYWYQQILGQGPKLLIQFQNNGVVDDSQLPKDRFSAERLKGVDSTLKIQPAKLEDSAVYLCASSSAGEQYFGPGTRLTVT.

The chain recombines TRBV2 with TRBJ1-6, with 7 bases matching TRBD1. Looked up from germline, CDR1 is SNHLY and CDR2 is FYNNEI. Trimming cost V 4 bases and J 7 bases; bases outside gene matches: 4. The CDR3 has 14 residues. CDR3 nucleotides: TGTGCCAGCAGTGGGTCCAGGGGGAATTCACCCCTCCACTTT. This codes for CASSGSRGNSPLHF.

The chain has TRBV10-1 and TRBJ1-1; tentatively, D is TRBD1 (6 bases). The CDR3 runs to 14 residues. V lost 6 bases and J 10 bases, leaving 21 bases between the germline ends. Germline values: CDR1 WNHNN, CDR2 SYGVQD (reference sequence). As DNA, the CDR3 is TGCGCCAGCAGCGACCGGGACACCAAACTGGGAGCTTTCTTT. This translates into CASSDRDTKLGAFF.

Only one count was recorded for this clone. The gene calls are TRBV6-1 and TRBJ2-3, with a possible D match to TRBD2 (5 bases). V was pared by 5 bases and J by 3 bases, with 9 bases between. The germline V gene encodes CDR1 MNHNS and CDR2 SASEGT. The CDR3 sequence is 13 residues long. The CDR3 DNA is TGTGCCAGCAGTCGCGAGCGGACAGATACGCAGTATTTT. Its translation: CASSRERTDTQYF.

This chain links TRBV29-1 with TRBJ2-7, with D possibly matching TRBD2 (5 bases). The CDR3 is 11 residues long. Germline values: CDR1 SQVTM, CDR2 ANQGSEA. V was trimmed by 6 bases and J by 0 bases, leaving 6 bases between them. This CDR3 is CSVGSSYEQYF. The DNA of the CDR3 is TGCAGCGTAGGGAGCTCCTACGAGCAGTACTTC.

This chain joins TRBV14 and TRBJ1-4, with D tentatively TRBD1 (5 bases). The CDR3 consists of 15 residues. The germline V and J ends were trimmed by 1 base and 10 bases, with 16 bases remaining between them. Per germline, CDR1 SGHDN and CDR2 FVKESK. CDR3 DNA: TGTGCCAGCAGCCAAGCTCTGGGGGGTGAAAGAAAACTGTTTTTT. Translation: CASSQALGGERKLFF.

This chain joins TRBV5-8 and TRBJ2-1; 12 nucleotides align to TRBD1. CDR1 is SGHTS and CDR2 is YDEGEE in the germline V gene. The CDR3 is made up of 16 amino acids. Trimming at V came to 0 bases and at J to 8 bases, leaving 6 bases not matched to a gene. The CDR3 region has the DNA TGTGCCAGCAGCTTGGCCGGGACAGGGGGCTGGGATGAGCAGTTCTTC. Protein sequence: CASSLAGTGGWDEQFF.

This clone came up a few times. CDR3 protein: CASSYSGQVEGEQYF. The CDR3 DNA is TGTGCCAGCAGTTACTCGGGACAGGTAGAGGGCGAGCAGTACTTC. This rearrangement joins TRBV6-6 to TRBJ2-7; 8 bases line up with TRBD1. Germline CDR1 is MNHNY and CDR2 is SVGAGI (reference sequence). This CDR3 spans 15 amino acids. Germline trimming cut 0 bases from V and 6 bases from J; bases unmatched to any gene: 7.

This chain uses TRBV19 with TRBJ1-6; 10 bases line up with TRBD1. The trim removed 8 bases at V and 11 bases at J, leaving 6 bases unmatched. CDR3 length equals 13 residues. Germline V gene sequence: CDR1 LNHDA, CDR2 SQIVND (reference sequence). CDR3 protein: CASEPGQGPPLHF. CDR3 nucleotides: TGTGCCAGTGAACCGGGACAGGGGCCACCCCTCCACTTT.

This chain connects TRBV12-3 or TRBV12-4 to TRBJ2-7; tentatively, D is TRBD2 (5 bases). CDR3 size: 13 residues. V was shortened by 5 bases and J by 6 bases, with 14 bases between the two germline ends. CDR3 sequence (DNA): TGTGCCAGCAGTGGAGCAGGCCGGGGCGAGCAGTACTTC. It specifies CASSGAGRGEQYF.

This rearrangement joins TRBV15 to TRBJ1-2, with a tentative D call TRBD1 (6 bases). The CDR3 is 16 residues long. V was cut by 0 bases and J by 4 bases, with 15 bases left in between. CDR1 and CDR2 (germline): LNHNV, YYDKDF (reference sequence). The CDR3 spells CATSRDQGMAFYGYTF. DNA for the CDR3: TGTGCCACCAGCAGAGATCAGGGGATGGCTTTCTATGGCTACACCTTC.

The V call is TRBV7-2, the J call TRBJ1-2; TRBD1 matches at 8 bases. Germline V gene data show CDR1 as SGHTA and CDR2 as FQGNSA. The CDR3 is 17 residues long. The J segment lost 6 bases and the V segment lost 3 bases, leaving 15 bases of the junction unmatched. The CDR3 DNA follows: TGTGCCAGCAGCTTTCGATCCGGACAGGGTATTGCTGATGGCTACACCTTC. Translation: CASSFRSGQGIADGYTF.

V usage is TRBV30 and J usage is TRBJ1-3; D is unclear. This CDR3 comprises 15 residues. Germline CDR1 reads GTSNPN; CDR2 reads SVGIG (reference sequence). V was shortened by 2 bases and J by 0 bases, with 11 bases between the two germline ends. CDR3 sequence (DNA): TGTGCCTGGAGTCGACTCAGCAACTCTGGAAACACCATATATTTT. Translated: CAWSRLSNSGNTIYF.

This rearrangement joins TRBV5-6 to TRBJ1-1, with unresolved D. CDR1 and CDR2 (germline): SGHDT, YYEEEE. V gave up 4 bases and J gave up 0 bases, with 7 bases separating them. The CDR3 has 13 amino acids. The chain's CDR3 is CASSSALNTEAFF. CDR3 sequence (DNA): TGTGCCAGCAGCAGCGCTTTGAACACTGAAGCTTTCTTT. The full variable domain, its missing parts supplied by reference TRBV5-6 and TRBJ1-1, is DAGVTQSPTHLIKTRGQQVTLRCSPKSGHDTVSWYQQALGQGPQFIFQYYEEEERQRGNFPDRFSGHQFPNYSSELNVNALLLGDSALYLCASSSALNTEAFFGQGTRLTVV.

This chain connects TRBV5-1 to TRBJ2-7; tentatively, D is TRBD1 (6 bases). Trimming pared 3 bases from V and 11 bases from J, leaving 15 bases between. Germline-derived CDR1 and CDR2 are SGHRS and YFSETQ. This CDR3 spans 12 amino acids. CDR3 loop: CASSSQGMGEYF. CDR3 DNA sequence: TGCGCCAGCAGCTCCCAGGGGATGGGGGAGTACTTC.

The chain carries TRBV4-2 and TRBJ2-2, with a tentative D call TRBD1 (6 bases). Germline V gene data show CDR1 as LGHNA and CDR2 as YNFKEQ. With 0 bases removed from V and 3 bases from J, the gap between germline ends came to 14 bases. The CDR3 sequence is 17 residues long. This CDR3 reads CASSQENYRADTGELFF. The CDR3 DNA reads TGTGCCAGCAGCCAAGAGAATTACAGGGCGGACACCGGGGAGCTGTTTTTT.

The table lists this clone with a count of one. This chain uses TRBV9 with TRBJ2-7, with 9 bases matching TRBD2. Losses at the gene ends were 7 bases for V and 2 bases for J; bases not matched to a gene: 13. Germline V gives CDR1 SGDLS, CDR2 YYNGEE. The CDR3 is made up of 16 amino acids. CDR3 protein: CASGPRAAGGAYEQYF. In DNA form, the CDR3 reads TGTGCCAGCGGTCCGAGGGCAGCGGGAGGTGCCTACGAGCAGTACTTC. Full variable domain (remainder filled in from reference TRBV9 and TRBJ2-7): DSGVTQTPKHLITATGQRVTLRCSPRSGDLSVYWYQQSLDQGLQFLIQYYNGEERAKGNILERFSAQQFPDLHSELNLSSLELGDSALYFCASGPRAAGGAYEQYFGPGTRLTVT.

This clone was recorded only once. The J gene is TRBJ1-1, the V gene TRBV18; D is undetermined. This CDR3 is built from 15 residues. In germline, CDR1 is KGHSH, CDR2 LQKENI. V dropped 3 bases and J dropped 4 bases, with 15 bases sitting between them. For the CDR3, the DNA is TGTGCCAGCTCACCGCCGAGCATCTTCGGCACTGAAGCTTTCTTT. It is translated as CASSPPSIFGTEAFF.

Written as DNA, the CDR3 is TGTGCCAGCAGTCCACTTGGGGCAACCATCTCTGGAAACACCATATATTTT. Protein sequence: CASSPLGATISGNTIYF. The chain couples TRBV27 to TRBJ1-3; possibly TRBD1 for D (5 bases). The CDR3 extends over 17 amino acids. V was trimmed by 5 bases and J by 0 bases, leaving 17 bases between them. Germline CDR1 reads MNHEY; CDR2 reads SMNVEV (reference sequence).

A few counts support this clone. The V call is TRBV5-4, the J call TRBJ2-7; 9 bases match TRBD2. The V gene end was trimmed by 2 bases and the J gene end by 7 bases; junction bases not matched to a gene: 13. Germline lookup yields CDR1 SGHNT and CDR2 YYREEE (reference sequence). The length of the CDR3 is 16 residues. The CDR3 nucleotides read TGTGCCAGCAGCTTCCCCCCGGCGGGGGGGCCTCGGGAGCAGTACTTC. It translates to CASSFPPAGGPREQYF. The full variable domain, rest sourced from reference TRBV5-4 and TRBJ2-7, is ETGVTQSPTHLIKTRGQQVTLRCSSQSGHNTVSWYQQALGQGPQFIFQYYREEENGRGNFPPRFSGLQFPNYSSELNVNALELDDSALYLCASSFPPAGGPREQYFGPGTRLTVT.

This clone has just a few counts. The chain combines TRBV7-2 with TRBJ2-4; possibly TRBD2 for D (6 bases). The germline gives CDR1 SGHTA, CDR2 FQGNSA. This CDR3 has 15 residues. Trimming cost V 6 bases and J 8 bases, with 20 bases left between them. CDR3 coding DNA: TGTGCCAGCAGTCTGGGAGGCAGCCCTGCAGACATTCAGTACTTC. This sequence encodes CASSLGGSPADIQYF.

Note on this clone: Other nucleotide sequences from this sample produce the same CDR3. The V call is TRBV12-3 or TRBV12-4, the J call TRBJ2-2; D remains unclear. The CDR3 runs to 13 residues. V lost 2 bases and J lost 3, with 4 bases in between. The chain's CDR3 is CASSLLDTGELFF. DNA of the CDR3: TGTGCCAGCAGTTTATTAGACACCGGGGAGCTGTTTTTT.

This rearrangement joins TRBV19 to TRBJ1-2; D is undetermined. V was shortened by 3 bases and J by 9 bases, with 20 bases between the two germline ends. The CDR3 totals 15 residues. Germline CDR1 reads LNHDA; CDR2 reads SQIVND (reference sequence). The CDR3 nucleotides are TGTGCCAGTAGTATGTCTCTGAGCGCTTCTATGAGCTACACCTTC. The encoded protein is CASSMSLSASMSYTF.

The chain joins TRBV7-2 to TRBJ1-2; 7 nucleotides match TRBD1. Trimming at V came to 6 bases and at J to 3 bases, leaving 7 bases not matched to a gene. The CDR3 totals 14 residues. Per germline, CDR1 SGHTA and CDR2 FQGNSA. The CDR3 spells CASRQGTEDYGYTF. CDR3 sequence (DNA): TGTGCCAGCAGACAAGGGACAGAGGACTATGGCTACACCTTC. The complete variable domain, with remaining parts taken from reference TRBV7-2 and TRBJ1-2, reads GAGVSQSPSNKVTEKGKDVELRCDPISGHTALYWYRQSLGQGLEFLIYFQGNSAPDKSGLPSDRFSAERTGGSVSTLTIQRTQQEDSAVYLCASRQGTEDYGYTFGSGTRLTVV.